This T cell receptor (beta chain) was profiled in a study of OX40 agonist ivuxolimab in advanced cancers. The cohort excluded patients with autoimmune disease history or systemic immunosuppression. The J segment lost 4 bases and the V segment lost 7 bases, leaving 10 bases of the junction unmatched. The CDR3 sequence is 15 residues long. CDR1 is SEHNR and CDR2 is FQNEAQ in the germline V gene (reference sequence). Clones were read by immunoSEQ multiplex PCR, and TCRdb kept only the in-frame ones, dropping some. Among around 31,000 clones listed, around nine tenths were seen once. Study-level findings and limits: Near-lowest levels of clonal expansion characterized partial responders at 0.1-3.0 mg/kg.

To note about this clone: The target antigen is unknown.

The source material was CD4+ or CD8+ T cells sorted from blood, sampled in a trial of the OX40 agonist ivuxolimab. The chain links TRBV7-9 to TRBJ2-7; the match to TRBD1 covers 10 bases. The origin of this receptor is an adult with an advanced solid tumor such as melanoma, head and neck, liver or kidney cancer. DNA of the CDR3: TGTGCCAGCACTGGACCTAGGGACAGGGGTTACGAGCAGTACTTC. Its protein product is CASTGPRDRGYEQYF.